These T cell receptor beta chains were read from a single sample in a study of blood T cell repertoires in COVID-19. The data were produced by immunoSEQ multiplex PCR, yet TCRdb's version contains in-frame clones alone and is incomplete. This sample has roughly 260,000 clones; 75% to 95% occur once, and the top ten carry approximately 2.6%. The material sequenced was peripheral blood. Receptors were obtained from a person under 30 with COVID-19, enrolled during active disease. Each CDR3 is given with its conserved first and last residue. A D gene is named only where the DNA matches it firmly. Some rows mark clone size as missing; the rest say once, few, many or name a class of expanded clone.

v_call,j_call,clone_size,d_call,cdr3_nt,cdr3_aa
TRBV5-1,TRBJ1-2,NA,TRBD1,TGCGCCAGCAGCTTGGTAGAGCAGGGGGCTTACTATGGCTACACCTTC,CASSLVEQGAYYGYTF
TRBV3-1/TRBV3-2,TRBJ2-7,NA,NA,TGTGCCAGCAGCCAAGATCAGGGTAGGGCCTACGAGCAGTACTTC,CASSQDQGRAYEQYF
TRBV7-9,TRBJ1-6,NA,NA,TGTGCCAGCAGCCTTGGGCCCTCGCATTCACCCCTCCACTTT,CASSLGPSHSPLHF
TRBV2,TRBJ2-1,few,TRBD2,TGTGCCAGCAGTACTACCGGGACTAGCGGGATAGTGCAGTTCTTC,CASSTTGTSGIVQFF
TRBV20-1,TRBJ1-1,NA,NA,TGCAGTGCTACGAGGGTAATGGAAGCTTTCTTT,CSATRVMEAFF
TRBV3-1/TRBV3-2,TRBJ1-2,NA,TRBD1,TGTGCCAGCAGCCGGGGGCCTACAGGGGGCAGAAGGGGCTACACCTTC,CASSRGPTGGRRGYTF
TRBV19,TRBJ1-1,NA,TRBD1,TGTGCCAGTAGTAAATTGCCGGGACAGAGGAACACTGAAGCTTTCTTT,CASSKLPGQRNTEAFF
TRBV18,TRBJ2-3,NA,NA,TGTGCCAGCTCACCACCATCCTTCGCGGGAGATACGCAGTATTTT,CASSPPSFAGDTQYF
TRBV19,TRBJ2-7,few,TRBD2,TGTGCCAGTAGGAAGGGGCATGGGACTAGCGGGAGTTTGGTCTACGAGCAGTACTTC,CASRKGHGTSGSLVYEQYF
TRBV4-1,TRBJ2-2,NA,TRBD2,TGCGCCAGCAGCCAAGGGACTAGCGGGTTAGGGAACACCGGGGAGCTGTTTTTT,CASSQGTSGLGNTGELFF
TRBV10-2,TRBJ2-5,NA,TRBD1,TGCGCCAGCAGTATATTCCGGCACAGGGGGCTGGGGGGAGAGACCCAGTACTTC,CASSIFRHRGLGGETQYF
TRBV6-2/TRBV6-3,TRBJ1-2,NA,NA,TGTGCCAGCAGCCCCGACACGGCCTATGGCTACACCTTC,CASSPDTAYGYTF
TRBV9,TRBJ2-1,NA,NA,TGTGCCAGCAGCGTAGGGGTGGAGATTTCCTACAATGAGCAGTTCTTC,CASSVGVEISYNEQFF
TRBV9,TRBJ1-1,NA,NA,TGTGCCAGCAGCGTACAGGGGAGTAATACTGAAGCTTTCTTT,CASSVQGSNTEAFF
TRBV24-1,TRBJ2-2,NA,NA,TGTGCCACCACCGGAGGGGCCGGGGAGCTGTTTTTT,CATTGGAGELFF
TRBV7-2,TRBJ2-5,once,TRBD2,TGTGCCAGCAGCTTAGGGTTAGCGGGAGGGCCGGGGGAGACCCAGTACTTC,CASSLGLAGGPGETQYF
TRBV19,TRBJ1-1,NA,TRBD1,TGTGCCAGTAGGCGACAGGGGAACACTGAAGCTTTCTTT,CASRRQGNTEAFF
TRBV15,TRBJ2-4,NA,NA,TGTGCCACCAGCACGTCCACTGCCGGGAACATTCAGTACTTC,CATSTSTAGNIQYF
TRBV7-9,TRBJ2-1,few,TRBD2,TGTGCCAGCAGCTTAGCCCTAGCGGGCTCCTACAATGAGCAGTTCTTC,CASSLALAGSYNEQFF
TRBV2,TRBJ1-6,few,TRBD1,TGTGCCAGCACCGGACAGGGGGCCGCTTCACCCCTCCACTTT,CASTGQGAASPLHF
TRBV19,TRBJ2-1,NA,NA,TGTGCCAGTAGTATCGGGGATGAGCAGTTCTTC,CASSIGDEQFF
TRBV30,TRBJ2-5,NA,TRBD1,TGTGCCTGGTCCCCGGGACAGCAAGAGACCCAGTACTTC,CAWSPGQQETQYF
TRBV19,TRBJ1-5,NA,NA,TGTGCCAGTAGTTTACGACGGGGGGATAGCAATCAGCCCCAGCATTTT,CASSLRRGDSNQPQHF
TRBV6-5,TRBJ2-7,NA,TRBD2,TGTGCCAGCAGTTACTCGGGACTAGCGGGCTACGAGCAGTACTTC,CASSYSGLAGYEQYF
TRBV19,TRBJ1-2,NA,NA,TGTGCCAGTAGTACCCGGGGGGCTTGGGGCTACACCTTC,CASSTRGAWGYTF
TRBV15,TRBJ1-5,NA,NA,TGTGCCACCAGCAGAGACCCGGGGCCCCAGCATTTT,CATSRDPGPQHF
TRBV4-1,TRBJ1-2,NA,TRBD1,TGCGCCAGCAGCCAACCCCACAGGGGTCCTAACTATGGCTACACCTTC,CASSQPHRGPNYGYTF
TRBV24-1,TRBJ2-7,NA,TRBD1,TGTGCCACCAGTGATCCCGGGACAGGGTCTGGGGAGCAGTACTTC,CATSDPGTGSGEQYF
TRBV4-3,TRBJ1-2,NA,NA,TGCGCCAGCAGCCAAGATCGGAGGAACTATGGCTACACCTTC,CASSQDRRNYGYTF
TRBV27,TRBJ1-6,NA,NA,TGTGCCAGCAGGAGAGAGAATTCACCCCTCCACTTT,CASRRENSPLHF
TRBV11-2,TRBJ1-2,NA,NA,TGTGCCAGCAGCAGACGGGGGGATTGGGACTATGGCTACACCTTC,CASSRRGDWDYGYTF
TRBV9,TRBJ1-6,NA,NA,TGTGCCAGCAGCCCGGGGAGGGACTATAATTCACCCCTCCACTTT,CASSPGRDYNSPLHF
TRBV6-1,TRBJ2-5,NA,NA,TGTGCCAGCAGTGACCTACGGGAGCGGGAGACCCAGTACTTC,CASSDLRERETQYF
TRBV30,TRBJ2-6,NA,TRBD1,TGTGCCTGGAGGGGACAGGGGGATTCTGGGGCCAACGTCCTGACTTTC,CAWRGQGDSGANVLTF
TRBV19,TRBJ2-7,NA,NA,TGTGCCAGTAGCTCAGGTACTTACTCCTACGAGCAGTACTTC,CASSSGTYSYEQYF
TRBV11-3,TRBJ2-2,NA,NA,TGTGCCAGCAGCGACAGTGGCTACTTTAAAACCGGGGAGCTGTTTTTT,CASSDSGYFKTGELFF
TRBV29-1,TRBJ1-5,NA,TRBD1,TGCAGCGCAGGACAGGGCACGCTGCCCCAGCATTTT,CSAGQGTLPQHF
TRBV21-1,TRBJ1-4,NA,NA,TGTGCCAGCAGCAAGCGTATTGTGAGGCATAATGAAAAACTGTTTTTT,CASSKRIVRHNEKLFF
TRBV6-5,TRBJ1-5,NA,NA,TGTGCCAGCAGCCCCGTCGGCAATCAGCCCCAGCATTTT,CASSPVGNQPQHF
TRBV29-1,TRBJ2-7,NA,NA,TGCAGCGTTGAAGATGTCGGGGTCTACGAGCAGTACTTC,CSVEDVGVYEQYF
TRBV7-6,TRBJ2-2,NA,NA,TGTGCCAGCAGCTCGCTAGCCTCCTCCACCGGGGAGCTGTTTTTT,CASSSLASSTGELFF
TRBV13,TRBJ2-3,NA,TRBD1,TGTGCCAGCATCATATCTAGCGACAGGGGGGTAGATACGCAGTATTTT,CASIISSDRGVDTQYF
TRBV7-8,TRBJ2-7,NA,NA,TGTGCCAGCAGCATACAGGGTTACGAGCAGTACTTC,CASSIQGYEQYF
TRBV7-9,TRBJ2-7,NA,TRBD1,TGTGCCAGCAGCCCCTGGGACAGTTACGAGCAGTACTTC,CASSPWDSYEQYF
TRBV4-2,TRBJ2-7,NA,TRBD2,TGTGCCAGCAGCCAAGCTCCTAGCGGGGGTCCTCGAGACTACGAGCAGTACTTC,CASSQAPSGGPRDYEQYF
TRBV6-5,TRBJ2-7,few,NA,TGTGCCAGCAGTTACGGGCCGATACTAGCTGGCGAGCAGTACTTC,CASSYGPILAGEQYF
TRBV7-9,TRBJ1-4,NA,TRBD1,TGTGCCAGCAGCTTCGGACAGGGAATTGAAAAACTGTTTTTT,CASSFGQGIEKLFF
TRBV6-5,TRBJ1-1,NA,NA,TGTGCCAGCAACCTATCGGTGAGCACTGAAGCTTTCTTT,CASNLSVSTEAFF
TRBV16,TRBJ2-3,NA,TRBD1,TGTGCCAGCAGCCAATCACCCGCGACAGGGGCGGCAGATACGCAGTATTTT,CASSQSPATGAADTQYF
TRBV12-3/TRBV12-4,TRBJ2-3,NA,NA,TGTGCCAGCCGGTCGGGCACAGATACGCAGTATTTT,CASRSGTDTQYF
TRBV5-1,TRBJ2-7,few,NA,TGCGCCAGCGGAGGGACCGGGTACGAGCAGTACTTC,CASGGTGYEQYF
TRBV5-5,TRBJ1-1,once,NA,TGTGCCAGCAGCTTCGGAGTTGAAGCTTTCTTT,CASSFGVEAFF
TRBV27,TRBJ2-1,NA,NA,TGTGCCAGCAGTTTAAGTCAGGGTTGGTATGAGCAGTTCTTC,CASSLSQGWYEQFF
TRBV27,TRBJ2-3,NA,NA,TGTGCCAGCAGTTTAGGTAGCCCAAGCACAGATACGCAGTATTTT,CASSLGSPSTDTQYF
TRBV5-1,TRBJ1-2,NA,TRBD1,TGCGCCAGCAGCATCGACAGGGTCTATGGCTACACCTTC,CASSIDRVYGYTF
TRBV11-1,TRBJ2-7,NA,TRBD1,TGTGCCAGCAGCCCACGACAGGGTTACGAGCAGTACTTC,CASSPRQGYEQYF
TRBV10-3,TRBJ2-6,NA,TRBD1,TGTGCCATCACCCCCGGGACAGGGAACTCTGGGGCCAACGTCCTGACTTTC,CAITPGTGNSGANVLTF
TRBV24-1,TRBJ1-5,once,NA,TGTGCCACCAGTGCTCCCAGCGGCCATCAGCCCCAGCATTTT,CATSAPSGHQPQHF
TRBV14,TRBJ1-4,NA,NA,TGTGCCAGCAGCCAAGAGGGGGGAGCTAATGAAAAACTGTTTTTT,CASSQEGGANEKLFF
TRBV10-2,TRBJ2-5,few,NA,TGCGCCAGCAGTGAGTCACAGGGCCCCCAGTACTTC,CASSESQGPQYF